Below are 20 T cell receptor beta chains sequenced from a single sample in a study of blood T cell repertoires in COVID-19 (dated by TCRdb to the early 2020s). The protocol used for the library was the immunoSEQ multiplex PCR assay. The table was pulled from immuneACCESS by TCRdb, which kept in-frame rearrangements only. Such tables lose some clones; where checked, under half of the loss comes from unresolved V genes, and the rest has no known cause. Recorded for this sample are about 230,000 clones; over 70% of them occurred a single time. The ten most abundant clones make up around 26% of the sample. The sequenced sample consisted of peripheral blood. These receptor sequences come from a man aged 40-50 years with acute or convalescent COVID-19.

The chain combines TRBV16 with TRBJ1-1; weak D call: TRBD1 (5 bases). The CDR3 length is 15 residues. The germline gives CDR1 KGHSY, CDR2 FQNENV. Trimming cost V 2 bases and J 0 bases, with 10 bases left between them. CDR3 loop: CASSQRGQLNTEAFF. Written as DNA, the CDR3 is TGTGCCAGCAGCCAACGAGGACAACTGAACACTGAAGCTTTCTTT.

The rearrangement joins TRBV5-1 to TRBJ2-7, with TRBD2 matching 9 bases. The CDR3 is made up of 15 amino acids. With V trimmed by 4 bases and J by 0 bases, 5 bases remained unmatched. Germline V CDR1 and CDR2: SGHRS, YFSETQ. The CDR3 reads CASSPLSGSSYEQYF. The CDR3 coding sequence is TGCGCCAGCAGCCCTCTTAGCGGGAGCTCCTACGAGCAGTACTTC. Supplemented by reference TRBV5-1 and TRBJ2-7, the full variable domain reads KAGVTQTPRYLIKTRGQQVTLSCSPISGHRSVSWYQQTPGQGLQFLFEYFSETQRNKGNFPGRFSGRQFSNSRSEMNVSTLELGDSALYLCASSPLSGSSYEQYFGPGTRLTVT.

The V gene is TRBV19, the J gene TRBJ1-3; no reliable D call. V lost 3 bases to trimming and J lost 0 bases, with 15 bases between them. The CDR3 consists of 17 residues. The germline CDR1 and CDR2 sequences are LNHDA and SQIVND (reference sequence). CDR3 DNA: TGTGCCAGTAGTATCGCCGGTACCTATGGCTCTGGAAACACCATATATTTT. As protein: CASSIAGTYGSGNTIYF.

The chain combines TRBV2 with TRBJ2-2; D is unclear. The germline CDR1 and CDR2 sequences are SNHLY and FYNNEI. The CDR3 has 14 residues. Trimming took off 7 bases at V and 1 base at J, with 10 bases between the two ends. The DNA for the CDR3 is TGTGCCAGCATTTTAGGAGAGAACACCGGGGAGCTGTTTTTT. Protein: CASILGENTGELFF.

The genes are TRBV5-1 and TRBJ2-7; TRBD2 might be the D (5 bases). CDR1 is SGHRS, CDR2 YFSETQ, per germline. The CDR3 spans 15 residues. The V gene lost 0 bases and the J gene lost 0 bases, with 10 bases spanning the gap. For the CDR3, the DNA is TGCGCCAGCAGCTTGGAGGCGGGTAGCTCCTACGAGCAGTACTTC. It codes for CASSLEAGSSYEQYF.

As for this clone: Additional DNA sequences in this sample encode the identical CDR3. The rearrangement uses TRBV5-1 and TRBJ2-7; 8 bases map to TRBD2. This CDR3 contains 12 residues. V lost 4 bases to trimming and J lost 4 bases; unmatched junction nucleotides: 1. The germline CDR1 and CDR2 sequences are SGHRS and YFSETQ. CDR3 in amino acids: CASSPGGYEQYF. In DNA form, the CDR3 reads TGCGCCAGCAGCCCGGGAGGGTACGAGCAGTACTTC.

The chain is built from TRBV7-3 and TRBJ2-1; 7 bases agree with TRBD1. J was trimmed by 6 bases and V by 5 bases; bases with no gene match: 4. Germline CDR1 and CDR2: SGHTA and FQGTGA. This CDR3 comprises 13 residues. CDR3 coding DNA: TGTGCCAGCAGCCCACAGGGGCGCAATGAGCAGTTCTTC. This encodes CASSPQGRNEQFF.

This sequence joins TRBV11-2 and TRBJ1-5, with D uncertain. V lost 5 bases and J 0 bases, leaving 11 bases between the germline ends. Germline assignment: CDR1 SGHAT and CDR2 FQNNGV. The CDR3 length is 15 residues. The CDR3 region is CASSRGTNSNQPQHF. The CDR3 DNA reads TGTGCCAGCAGCCGAGGAACGAATAGCAATCAGCCCCAGCATTTT. The variable domain in full, with the rest retrieved from reference TRBV11-2 and TRBJ1-5, is EAGVAQSPRYKIIEKRQSVAFWCNPISGHATLYWYQQILGQGPKLLIQFQNNGVVDDSQLPKDRFSAERLKGVDSTLKIQPAKLEDSAVYLCASSRGTNSNQPQHFGDGTRLSIL.

This clone was seen repeatedly, ten times or more. The V gene is TRBV11-3, the J gene TRBJ2-7; 10 nucleotides align to TRBD1. The CDR3 has 12 amino acids. Trimming at V came to 5 bases and at J to 5 bases, leaving 0 bases not matched to a gene. The germline CDR1 and CDR2 sequences are SGHNT and YENEEA. This CDR3 reads CASSGTGDEQYF. For the CDR3, the DNA is TGTGCCAGCAGCGGGACAGGGGACGAGCAGTACTTC.

The gene calls are TRBV7-9 and TRBJ1-1; 7 bases fit TRBD1. This CDR3 has 15 residues. CDR1 and CDR2 (germline): SEHNR, FQNEAQ (reference sequence). With V trimmed by 4 bases and J by 4 bases, 9 bases remained unmatched. The CDR3 sequence is CASSSLTGYGTEAFF. The CDR3 DNA sequence: TGTGCCAGCAGCTCCCTGACAGGGTATGGCACTGAAGCTTTCTTT.

The chain combines TRBV5-1 with TRBJ2-3; 11 bases fit TRBD2. CDR3 length: 16 amino acids. Trimming cost V 4 bases and J 3 bases; bases outside gene matches: 7. Germline V gene data show CDR1 as SGHRS and CDR2 as YFSETQ. CDR3 protein: CASSPTSGIYTDTQYF. CDR3 bases: TGCGCCAGCAGCCCGACTAGCGGGATTTATACAGATACGCAGTATTTT.

The genes are TRBV6-4 and TRBJ1-1; 7 bases agree with TRBD1. Germline V lookup: CDR1 MRHNA, CDR2 SNTAGT. The CDR3 runs 15 residues. After removal of 2 bases from V and 1 base from J, the junction contained 4 bases not matched to a gene. The CDR3 DNA reads as TGTGCCAGCAGTGACCCGGGGACAGAGAACACTGAAGCTTTCTTT. This sequence encodes CASSDPGTENTEAFF.

The J gene is TRBJ2-7, the V gene TRBV13; 10 nucleotides agree with TRBD2. After removal of 6 bases from V and 1 base from J, the junction contained 3 bases not matched to a gene. CDR1 is PRHDT, CDR2 FYEKMQ, per germline (reference sequence). The CDR3 loop spans 14 amino acids. The CDR3, as DNA: TGTGCCAGCAGGGCTAGCGGGAGATCCTACGAGCAGTACTTC. It codes for CASRASGRSYEQYF.

The chain carries TRBV2 and TRBJ2-1; 7 nucleotides match TRBD1. Germline CDR1 is SNHLY and CDR2 is FYNNEI. The J segment lost 7 bases and the V segment lost 2 bases, leaving 2 bases of the junction unmatched. This CDR3 has 13 residues. This chain's CDR3 is CASSESQGNEQFF. The CDR3 DNA reads as TGTGCCAGCAGTGAATCACAGGGGAATGAGCAGTTCTTC.

This rearrangement joins TRBV4-1 to TRBJ2-6; a weak D match, TRBD1 (5 bases). This CDR3 has 18 residues. The V end was cut by 3 bases, the J end by 1 base, with 16 bases between. Germline CDR1 and CDR2: MGHRA and YSYEKL. CDR3 amino acids: CASSHQGWGLSGANVLTF. CDR3 nucleotides: TGCGCCAGCAGCCACCAGGGTTGGGGCCTTTCTGGGGCCAACGTCCTGACTTTC.

The chain links TRBV27 to TRBJ1-6; D is possibly TRBD1 (5 bases). Germline V gene lookup returns CDR1 MNHEY and CDR2 SMNVEV (reference sequence). There are 19 residues in the CDR3. V was shortened by 2 bases and J by 0 bases, with 17 bases between the two germline ends. CDR3 amino acids: CASSLPRGRGVSYNSPLHF. DNA of the CDR3: TGTGCCAGCAGTTTACCCCGGGGCCGGGGGGTCTCCTATAATTCACCCCTCCACTTT.

V usage is TRBV4-3 and J usage is TRBJ2-2, with a tentative D call TRBD1 (5 bases). Trimming left V 1 base short and J 7 bases short, with 13 bases between. Germline CDR1 reads LGHNA; CDR2 reads YSLEER. The CDR3 covers 15 residues. In DNA, the CDR3 is TGCGCCAGCAGCCAAGTGGGTCAGGGCAACGGGGAGCTGTTTTTT. Translation gives CASSQVGQGNGELFF.

J is TRBJ1-6 and V is TRBV28; TRBD1 is a possible D gene (5 bases). V lost 4 bases to trimming and J lost 0 bases, with 13 bases between them. From germline, CDR1 is MDHEN and CDR2 SYDVKM. The CDR3 length is 17 residues. The CDR3 here is CASSSGDSSSYNSPLHF. CDR3 in DNA: TGTGCCAGCAGTTCCGGCGACAGCAGCTCCTATAATTCACCCCTCCACTTT.

A word on this clone: The sample carries other DNA sequences with the same CDR3. The V call is TRBV7-2, the J call TRBJ2-1, with 8 bases lining up with TRBD2. Germline CDR1 SGHTA, CDR2 FQGNSA. The CDR3 has 15 residues. V was pared by 4 bases and J by 4 bases, with 6 bases of the junction left unmatched. This chain's CDR3 is CASSSSGSIYNEQFF. The CDR3, as DNA: TGTGCCAGCAGCTCTAGCGGGTCAATATACAATGAGCAGTTCTTC.

The CDR3 DNA follows: TGCGCCAGCAGCTTGGCCGAGTTTACAGATACGCAGTATTTT. Translation: CASSLAEFTDTQYF. V and J are TRBV5-1 and TRBJ2-3; D gene ambiguous. The CDR3 runs 14 residues. Germline V gene data show CDR1 as SGHRS and CDR2 as YFSETQ. V lost 0 bases and J 3 bases, leaving 8 bases between the germline ends. Full variable domain (outside the CDR3, taken from reference TRBV5-1 and TRBJ2-3): KAGVTQTPRYLIKTRGQQVTLSCSPISGHRSVSWYQQTPGQGLQFLFEYFSETQRNKGNFPGRFSGRQFSNSRSEMNVSTLELGDSALYLCASSLAEFTDTQYFGPGTRLTVL.